Following are 17 T cell receptor beta chains from one sample sequenced in a study of blood T cell repertoires in COVID-19. The data were produced by immunoSEQ multiplex PCR, yet TCRdb's version contains in-frame clones alone and is incomplete. Of about 380,000 clones in the sample, about 88% were seen once. The source material was PBMCs or T cells enriched from blood (not recorded which). The receptors derive from a woman younger than 35 who had recovered from COVID-19.

This chain connects TRBV5-1 to TRBJ2-6; D remains unclear. In germline, CDR1 is SGHRS, CDR2 YFSETQ. V lost 4 bases and J 2 bases, leaving 10 bases between the germline ends. This CDR3 is 15 amino acids long. In nucleotides, the CDR3 is TGCGCCAGCAGCCTGTCTAACGCTGGGGCCAACGTCCTGACTTTC. Translated: CASSLSNAGANVLTF.

The chain recombines TRBV11-2 with TRBJ2-5, with D possibly TRBD1 on 5 matching bases. Trimming removed 5 bases at V and 7 bases at J, with 14 bases between. Germline V CDR1 and CDR2: SGHAT, FQNNGV. The CDR3 spans 13 residues. CDR3 DNA sequence: TGTGCCAGCAGCGGGGCTCCGGCAGGGACCCAGTACTTC. It yields the protein CASSGAPAGTQYF.

This chain connects TRBV18 to TRBJ1-1; TRBD1 agrees at 7 bases. V was clipped by 3 bases and J by 8 bases; unmatched bases: 6. Germline V gene sequence: CDR1 KGHSH, CDR2 LQKENI. This CDR3 has 13 amino acids. CDR3 in amino acids: CASSPPGTEEAFF. In nucleotides, the CDR3 is TGTGCCAGCTCACCCCCCGGGACAGAGGAAGCTTTCTTT.

The chain combines TRBV10-3 with TRBJ2-7; 11 nucleotides align to TRBD2. The CDR3 has 13 residues. Per the germline V gene, CDR1 is ENHRY and CDR2 is SYGVKD. Trimming at V came to 11 bases and at J to 3 bases, leaving 6 bases not matched to a gene. The CDR3 DNA reads TGTGCCGCCGCCGGACTAGCGGGCTACGAGCAGTACTTC. It translates to CAAAGLAGYEQYF.

This rearrangement joins TRBV6-5 to TRBJ1-2; tentatively, D is TRBD1 (6 bases). CDR3 size: 12 residues. The V gene's germline CDR1 is MNHEY and CDR2 SVGAGI. CDR3 DNA sequence: TGTGTTAGGGGGGGCTCCCACTATGGCTACACCTTC. Protein: CVRGGSHYGYTF.

The V call is TRBV7-2, the J call TRBJ1-6, with 7 nucleotides matching TRBD1. This CDR3 contains 13 residues. V dropped 0 bases and J dropped 10; count of bases not matched to a gene: 0. CDR1 and CDR2 (germline): SGHTA, FQGNSA. As DNA, the CDR3 is TGTGCCAGCAGCTTAGCAGGGGGCTCACCCCTCCACTTT. This codes for CASSLAGGSPLHF.

The CDR3 loop is CASSETGLSIGGYTF. In DNA, the CDR3 is TGTGCCAGTAGTGAGACAGGGTTATCAATAGGTGGCTACACCTTC. The chain links TRBV19 to TRBJ1-2; 7 positions match TRBD1. The germline CDR1 and CDR2 sequences are LNHDA and SQIVND (reference sequence). After removal of 5 bases from V and 7 bases from J, the junction contained 13 bases not matched to a gene. This CDR3 is 15 amino acids long.

The chain is built from TRBV5-1 and TRBJ1-2, with D uncertain. The ends were cut back, 0 bases at V and 2 bases at J, with 11 bases in the middle. The CDR3 is 15 amino acids. Germline lookup yields CDR1 SGHRS and CDR2 YFSETQ. This chain's CDR3 is CASSLGKRINYGYTF. In DNA form, the CDR3 reads TGCGCCAGCAGCTTGGGAAAGCGCATCAACTATGGCTACACCTTC.

This chain uses TRBV27 with TRBJ2-7; 8 bases match TRBD2. V trimming: 5 bases; J trimming: 2 bases; junction bases outside the gene matches: 5. The CDR3 covers 14 residues. CDR1 MNHEY and CDR2 SMNVEV come from the germline V gene (reference sequence). CDR3 region: CASSPTGGTYEQYF. The CDR3 region has the DNA TGTGCCAGCAGTCCCACGGGAGGGACCTACGAGCAGTACTTC.

The rearrangement joins TRBV5-8 to TRBJ1-1; D not resolved. Between the trimmed V and J ends, which lost 2 bases and 8 bases, there was a span of 10 bases. CDR1 is SGHTS, CDR2 YDEGEE, per germline. CDR3 length: 12 residues. CDR3 in amino acids: CASSFNTGEAFF. In nucleotides, the CDR3 is TGTGCCAGCAGCTTCAACACGGGAGAAGCTTTCTTT.

This clone was seen a single time. CDR3 in DNA: TGCGCCAGCAGCTATGGTAGGAGCTATGGCTACACCTTC. This sequence encodes CASSYGRSYGYTF. The chain couples TRBV5-1 to TRBJ1-2; D gene unclear. Trimming removed 3 bases at V and 4 bases at J, with 10 bases between. Germline V gives CDR1 SGHRS, CDR2 YFSETQ. CDR3 length: 13 residues.

V usage is TRBV18 and J usage is TRBJ1-6; 8 bases are a match to TRBD1. V dropped 2 bases and J dropped 4; count of bases not matched to a gene: 7. Germline assignment: CDR1 KGHSH and CDR2 LQKENI. The CDR3 loop spans 17 amino acids. CDR3 loop: CASSPSGTGRYNSPLHF. The CDR3 DNA sequence: TGTGCCAGCTCACCATCGGGGACAGGAAGGTATAATTCACCCCTCCACTTT.

The rearrangement joins TRBV19 to TRBJ1-4; D possibly corresponds to TRBD1 (6 bases). The CDR3 runs to 15 residues. CDR1 LNHDA and CDR2 SQIVND come from the germline V gene (reference sequence). The germline V and J ends were trimmed by 9 bases and 8 bases, with 22 bases remaining between them. The CDR3 nucleotides read TGTGCCAGCGCGCCGCCTACAGGGATGGGCGAAAAACTGTTTTTT. Translating it yields CASAPPTGMGEKLFF.

The V gene is TRBV27, the J gene TRBJ1-2; D may be TRBD1 (6 bases). CDR1 and CDR2 from the germline V gene are MNHEY and SMNVEV (reference sequence). This CDR3 spans 14 amino acids. V was trimmed by 5 bases and J by 2 bases, leaving 12 bases between them. The CDR3: CASSITGFNYGYTF. Written as DNA, the CDR3 is TGTGCCAGCAGTATAACAGGGTTCAACTATGGCTACACCTTC.

The J gene is TRBJ2-7, the V gene TRBV7-6; 9 bases map to TRBD2. Germline V gene lookup returns CDR1 SGHVS and CDR2 FNYEAQ. The junction had 15 bases not matched to a gene; V was cut back by 0 bases and J by 3 bases. This CDR3 is 19 amino acids long. The CDR3 sequence is CASSLASGGPLAGLYEQYF. The CDR3, as DNA: TGTGCCAGCAGCTTAGCGAGCGGGGGGCCACTAGCGGGTCTCTACGAGCAGTACTTC. The entire variable domain, with the rest obtained from reference TRBV7-6 and TRBJ2-7, is as follows: GAGVSQSPRYKVTKRGQDVALRCDPISGHVSLYWYRQALGQGPEFLTYFNYEAQQDKSGLPNDRFSAERPEGSISTLTIQRTEQRDSAMYRCASSLASGGPLAGLYEQYFGPGTRLTVT.

The chain couples TRBV28 to TRBJ1-1; D is unresolved. Germline assignment: CDR1 MDHEN and CDR2 SYDVKM. The CDR3 runs 15 residues. V gave up 1 base and J gave up 4 bases, with 13 bases separating them. CDR3 sequence reads: CASSLFGPGGTEAFF. In nucleotides, the CDR3 is TGTGCCAGCAGTTTATTCGGTCCAGGAGGCACTGAAGCTTTCTTT.

V and J are TRBV4-1 and TRBJ2-1, with 10 nucleotides matching TRBD2. The CDR3 has 18 residues. The V and J ends lost 1 base and 7 bases, in that order; junction bases with no gene match: 13. CDR1 is MGHRA, CDR2 YSYEKL, per germline. CDR3 nucleotides: TGCGCCAGCAGCCAAGGGCTAGCGGGGGACCGCGCTGGGAATGAGCAGTTCTTC. Protein sequence: CASSQGLAGDRAGNEQFF.